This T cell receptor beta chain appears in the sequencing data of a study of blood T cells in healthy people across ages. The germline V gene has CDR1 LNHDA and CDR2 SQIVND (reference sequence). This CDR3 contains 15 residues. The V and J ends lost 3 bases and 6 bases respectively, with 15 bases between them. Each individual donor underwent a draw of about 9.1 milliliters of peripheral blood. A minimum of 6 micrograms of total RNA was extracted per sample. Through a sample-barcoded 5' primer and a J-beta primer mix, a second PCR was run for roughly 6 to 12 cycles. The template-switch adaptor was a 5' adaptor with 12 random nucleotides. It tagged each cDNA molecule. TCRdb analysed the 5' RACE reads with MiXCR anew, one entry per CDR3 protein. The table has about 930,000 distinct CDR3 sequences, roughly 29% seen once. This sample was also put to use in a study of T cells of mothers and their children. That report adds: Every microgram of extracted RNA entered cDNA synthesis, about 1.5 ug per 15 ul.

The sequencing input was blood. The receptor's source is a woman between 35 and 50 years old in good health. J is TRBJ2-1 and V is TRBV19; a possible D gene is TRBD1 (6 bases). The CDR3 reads CASSMGAGGRNEQFF. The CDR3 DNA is TGTGCCAGTAGTATGGGGGCAGGAGGACGCAATGAGCAGTTCTTC.